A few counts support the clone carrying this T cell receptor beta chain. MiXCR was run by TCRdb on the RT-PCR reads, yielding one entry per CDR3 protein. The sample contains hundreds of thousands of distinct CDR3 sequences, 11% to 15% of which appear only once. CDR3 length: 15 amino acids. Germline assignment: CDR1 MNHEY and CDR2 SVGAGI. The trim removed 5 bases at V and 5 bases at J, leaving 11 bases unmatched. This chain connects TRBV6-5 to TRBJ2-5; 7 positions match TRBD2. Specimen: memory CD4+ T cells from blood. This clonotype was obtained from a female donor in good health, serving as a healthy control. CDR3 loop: CASSLRWGGRETQYF. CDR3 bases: TGTGCCAGCAGTCTGAGGTGGGGGGGACGGGAGACCCAGTACTTC.